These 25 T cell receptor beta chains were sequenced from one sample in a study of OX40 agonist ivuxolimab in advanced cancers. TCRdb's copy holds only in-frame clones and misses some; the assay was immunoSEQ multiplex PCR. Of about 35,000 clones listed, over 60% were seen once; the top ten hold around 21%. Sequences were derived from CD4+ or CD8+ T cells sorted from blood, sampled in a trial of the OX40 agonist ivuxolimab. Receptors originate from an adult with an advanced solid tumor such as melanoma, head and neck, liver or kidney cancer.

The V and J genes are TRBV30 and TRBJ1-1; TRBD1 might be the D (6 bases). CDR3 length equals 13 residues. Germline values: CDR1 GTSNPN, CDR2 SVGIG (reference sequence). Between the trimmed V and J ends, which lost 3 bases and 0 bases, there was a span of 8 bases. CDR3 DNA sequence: TGTGCCTGGAGCGCAGGGGTGAACACTGAAGCTTTCTTT. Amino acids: CAWSAGVNTEAFF.

CDR3 nucleotide sequence: TGTGCCAGCTCATTGGGCCTAGCCAAAAACATTCAGTACTTC. Translated, it gives CASSLGLAKNIQYF. The V gene is TRBV18, the J gene TRBJ2-4; D gene uncertain. The germline gives CDR1 KGHSH, CDR2 LQKENI. Trimming removed 5 bases at V and 0 bases at J, with 8 bases between. The CDR3 runs 14 residues.

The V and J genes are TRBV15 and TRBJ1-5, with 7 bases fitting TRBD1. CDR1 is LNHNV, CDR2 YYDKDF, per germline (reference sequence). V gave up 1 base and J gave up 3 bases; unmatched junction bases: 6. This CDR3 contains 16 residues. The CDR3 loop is CATSRVEGAVNQPQHF. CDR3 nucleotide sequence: TGTGCCACCAGCAGAGTTGAGGGGGCGGTCAATCAGCCCCAGCATTTT. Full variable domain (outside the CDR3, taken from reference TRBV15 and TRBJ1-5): DAMVIQNPRYQVTQFGKPVTLSCSQTLNHNVMYWYQQKSSQAPKLLFHYYDKDFNNEADTPDNFQSRRPNTSFCFLDIRSPGLGDTAMYLCATSRVEGAVNQPQHFGDGTRLSIL.

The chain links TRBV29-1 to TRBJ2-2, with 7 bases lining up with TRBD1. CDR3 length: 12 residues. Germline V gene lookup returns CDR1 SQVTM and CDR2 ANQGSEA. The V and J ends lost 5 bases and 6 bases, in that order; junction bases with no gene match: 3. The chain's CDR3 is CSVRQGPGELFF. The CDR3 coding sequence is TGCAGCGTTCGACAGGGCCCCGGGGAGCTGTTTTTT.

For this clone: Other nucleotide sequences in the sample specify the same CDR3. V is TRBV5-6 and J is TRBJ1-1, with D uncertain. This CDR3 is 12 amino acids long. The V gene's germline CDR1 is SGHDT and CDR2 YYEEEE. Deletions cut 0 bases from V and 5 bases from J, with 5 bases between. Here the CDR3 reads CASSLDRTEAFF. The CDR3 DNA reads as TGTGCCAGCAGCTTGGACAGAACTGAAGCTTTCTTT.

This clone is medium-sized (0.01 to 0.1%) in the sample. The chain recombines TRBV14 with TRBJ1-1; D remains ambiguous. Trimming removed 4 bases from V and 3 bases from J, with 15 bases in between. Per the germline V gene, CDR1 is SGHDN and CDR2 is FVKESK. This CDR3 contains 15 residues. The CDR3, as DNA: TGTGCCAGCAGCCTCAACCGGGGTATTTACACTGAAGCTTTCTTT. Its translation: CASSLNRGIYTEAFF.

The CDR3 nucleotides are TGTGCCAGCAGCTTAGTCTGGTACGAGCAGTACTTC. This translates into CASSLVWYEQYF. J is TRBJ2-7 and V is TRBV11-2; D is unclear. V was shortened by 1 base and J by 4 bases, with 5 bases between the two germline ends. Germline V gives CDR1 SGHAT, CDR2 FQNNGV. CDR3 size: 12 residues.

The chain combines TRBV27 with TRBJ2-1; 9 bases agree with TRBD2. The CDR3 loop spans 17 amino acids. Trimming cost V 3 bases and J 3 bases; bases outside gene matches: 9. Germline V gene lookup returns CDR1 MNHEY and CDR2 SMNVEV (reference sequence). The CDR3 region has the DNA TGTGCCAGCAGTTTGGGGACTAGCAAAGGGGGCTACAATGAGCAGTTCTTC. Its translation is CASSLGTSKGGYNEQFF.

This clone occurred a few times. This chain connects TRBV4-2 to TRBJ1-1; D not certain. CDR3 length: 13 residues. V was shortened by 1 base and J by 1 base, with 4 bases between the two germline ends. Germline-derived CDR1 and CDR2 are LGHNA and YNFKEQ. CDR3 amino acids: CASSQVRNTEAFF. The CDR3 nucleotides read TGTGCCAGCAGCCAAGTCCGGAACACTGAAGCTTTCTTT.

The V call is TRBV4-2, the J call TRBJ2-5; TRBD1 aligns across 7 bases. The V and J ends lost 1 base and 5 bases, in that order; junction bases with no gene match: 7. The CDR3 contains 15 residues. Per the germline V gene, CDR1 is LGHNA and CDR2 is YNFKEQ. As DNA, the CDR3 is TGTGCCAGCAGCCAAGGCCAGGGGGTGGGGGAGACCCAGTACTTC. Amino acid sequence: CASSQGQGVGETQYF.

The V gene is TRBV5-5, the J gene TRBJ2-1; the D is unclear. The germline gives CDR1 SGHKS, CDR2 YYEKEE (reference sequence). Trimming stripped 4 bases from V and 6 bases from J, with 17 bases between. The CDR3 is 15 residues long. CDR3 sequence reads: CASSVQIYIGNEQFF. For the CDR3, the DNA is TGTGCCAGCAGCGTCCAAATTTACATCGGCAATGAGCAGTTCTTC.

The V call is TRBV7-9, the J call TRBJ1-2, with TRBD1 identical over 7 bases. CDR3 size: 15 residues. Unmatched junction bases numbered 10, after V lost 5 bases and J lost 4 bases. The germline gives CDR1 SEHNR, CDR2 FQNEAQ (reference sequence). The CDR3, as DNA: TGTGCCAGCAGCCTCCCGGGACAGCCTCTCTATGGCTACACCTTC. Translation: CASSLPGQPLYGYTF. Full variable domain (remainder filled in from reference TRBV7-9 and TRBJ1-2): DTGVSQNPRHKITKRGQNVTFRCDPISEHNRLYWYRQTLGQGPEFLTYFQNEAQLEKSRLLSDRFSAERPKGSFSTLEIQRTEQGDSAMYLCASSLPGQPLYGYTFGSGTRLTVV.

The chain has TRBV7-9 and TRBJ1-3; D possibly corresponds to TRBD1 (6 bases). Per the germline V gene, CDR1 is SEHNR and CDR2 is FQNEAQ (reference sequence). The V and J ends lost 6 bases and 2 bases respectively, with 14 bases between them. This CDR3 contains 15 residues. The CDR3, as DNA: TGTGCCAGCAGACGGGACACCGGACCTGGAAACACCATATATTTT. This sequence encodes CASRRDTGPGNTIYF.

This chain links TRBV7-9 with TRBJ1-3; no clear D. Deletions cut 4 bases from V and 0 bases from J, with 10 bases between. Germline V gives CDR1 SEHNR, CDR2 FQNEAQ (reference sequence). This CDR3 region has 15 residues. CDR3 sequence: CASSSDGYSGNTIYF. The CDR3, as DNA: TGTGCCAGCAGCTCGGACGGATACTCTGGAAACACCATATATTTT.

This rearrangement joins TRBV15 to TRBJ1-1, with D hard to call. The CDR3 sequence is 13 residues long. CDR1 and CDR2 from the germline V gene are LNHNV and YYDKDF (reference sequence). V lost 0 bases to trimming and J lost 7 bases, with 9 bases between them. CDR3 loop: CATSRDREHEAFF. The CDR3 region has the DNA TGTGCCACCAGCAGAGATCGTGAGCATGAAGCTTTCTTT.

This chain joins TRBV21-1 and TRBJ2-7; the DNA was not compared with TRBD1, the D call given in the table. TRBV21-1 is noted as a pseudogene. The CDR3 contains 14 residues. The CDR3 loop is CASSKGQGVNEQYV. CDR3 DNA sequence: TGTGCCAGCAGCAAAGGGCAGGGGGTCAACGAGCAGTACGTC.

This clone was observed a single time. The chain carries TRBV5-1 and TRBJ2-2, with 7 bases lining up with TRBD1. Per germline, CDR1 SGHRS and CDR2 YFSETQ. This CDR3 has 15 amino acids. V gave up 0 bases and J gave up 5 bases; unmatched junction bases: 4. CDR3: CASSLDAGGTGELFF. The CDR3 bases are TGCGCCAGCAGCTTGGATGCAGGGGGAACCGGGGAGCTGTTTTTT.

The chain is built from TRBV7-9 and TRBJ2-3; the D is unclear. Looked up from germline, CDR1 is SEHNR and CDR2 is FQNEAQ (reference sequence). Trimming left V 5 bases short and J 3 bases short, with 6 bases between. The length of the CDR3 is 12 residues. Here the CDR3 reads CASSRMTDTQYF. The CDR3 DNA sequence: TGTGCCAGCAGCCGGATGACAGATACGCAGTATTTT.

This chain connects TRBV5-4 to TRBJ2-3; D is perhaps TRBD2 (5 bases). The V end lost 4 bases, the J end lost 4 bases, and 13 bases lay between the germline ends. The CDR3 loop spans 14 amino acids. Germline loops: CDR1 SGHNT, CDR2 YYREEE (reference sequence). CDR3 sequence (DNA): TGTGCCAGCAGCCCCGGAGAGGGTCCAGATACGCAGTATTTT. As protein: CASSPGEGPDTQYF.

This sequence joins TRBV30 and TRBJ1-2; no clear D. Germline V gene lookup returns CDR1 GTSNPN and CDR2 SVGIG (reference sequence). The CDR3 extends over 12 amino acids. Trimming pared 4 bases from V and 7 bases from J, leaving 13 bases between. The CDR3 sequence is CAWNRRVGGYTF. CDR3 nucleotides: TGTGCCTGGAATAGGAGGGTGGGTGGCTACACCTTC.

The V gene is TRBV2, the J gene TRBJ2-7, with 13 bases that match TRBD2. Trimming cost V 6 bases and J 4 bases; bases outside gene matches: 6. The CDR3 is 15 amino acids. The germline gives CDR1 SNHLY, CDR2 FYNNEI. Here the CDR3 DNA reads TGTGCCAGCAGAGGACTAGCGGGGGCCGGTTACGAGCAGTACGTC. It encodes CASRGLAGAGYEQYV.

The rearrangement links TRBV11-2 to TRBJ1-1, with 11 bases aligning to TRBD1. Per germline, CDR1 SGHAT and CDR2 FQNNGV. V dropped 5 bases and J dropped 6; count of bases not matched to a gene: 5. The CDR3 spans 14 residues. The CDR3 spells CASSRGQGESEAFF. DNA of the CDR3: TGTGCCAGCAGCCGGGGACAGGGGGAATCTGAAGCTTTCTTT.

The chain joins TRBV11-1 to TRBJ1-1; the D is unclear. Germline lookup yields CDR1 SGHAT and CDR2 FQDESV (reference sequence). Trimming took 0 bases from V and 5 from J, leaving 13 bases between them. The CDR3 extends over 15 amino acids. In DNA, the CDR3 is TGTGCCAGCAGCTTAGCGCTGAGCCAGAGGACTGAAGCTTTCTTT. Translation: CASSLALSQRTEAFF.

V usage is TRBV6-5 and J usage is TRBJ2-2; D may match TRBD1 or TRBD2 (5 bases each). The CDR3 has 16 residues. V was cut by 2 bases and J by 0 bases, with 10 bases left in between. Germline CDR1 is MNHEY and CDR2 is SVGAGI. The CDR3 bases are TGTGCCAGCAGTTACCCGCTGGGGGCGAACACCGGGGAGCTGTTTTTT. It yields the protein CASSYPLGANTGELFF.

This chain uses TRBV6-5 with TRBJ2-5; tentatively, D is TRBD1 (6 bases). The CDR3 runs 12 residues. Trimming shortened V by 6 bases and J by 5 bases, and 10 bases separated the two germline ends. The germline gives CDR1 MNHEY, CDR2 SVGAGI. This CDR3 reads CASRRQGETQYF. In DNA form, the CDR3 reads TGTGCCAGCAGACGCCAGGGGGAGACCCAGTACTTC.